The TCR beta chain under discussion was sequenced for a study of immune evolution from preneoplasia to lung adenocarcinoma. Turning to the study itself: HLA loss of heterozygosity: around 6.5% AIS, less than 18% MIA, around 35% ADC, none AAH. Study findings and constraints: Normal lung had highest clonality; later lesions appeared denser, more diverse. From normal lung to invasive adenocarcinoma, top clone frequencies appeared to decrease.

There are 14 residues in the CDR3. The germline gives CDR1 PRHDT, CDR2 FYEKMQ (reference sequence). The V gene lost 6 bases and the J gene lost 5 bases, with 16 bases spanning the gap. Sequencing was performed with immunoSEQ multiplex PCR; in TCRdb, only in-frame clones are kept and a portion is missing. The data hold about 4,700 clones, with around 80% observed a single time. Two lung cancer pathologists independently confirmed each histologic diagnosis. This clone was seen just once. Its antigen remains unknown. The specimen sequenced was FFPE lung adenocarcinoma in situ tissue. V usage is TRBV13 and J usage is TRBJ1-2; weak D call: TRBD1 (6 bases). The clonotype was recovered from a person aged 70 to 80 with lung adenocarcinoma. Written as DNA, the CDR3 is TGTGCCAGCAGGGAAGGGGGGGTACGGTATGGCTACACCTTC. Protein product: CASREGGVRYGYTF.